Sequencing of this TCR beta chain was carried out in a study of T-cell memory formation after mild COVID-19. V was pared by 6 bases and J by 0 bases, with 12 bases between. The CDR3 covers 15 residues. Looked up from germline, CDR1 is MNHEY and CDR2 is SVGEGT. A single record per CDR3 protein comes from TCRdb applying MiXCR to the 5' RACE reads. Of roughly 190,000 distinct CDR3 sequences listed, under 12% are singletons. This rearrangement joins TRBV6-2 or TRBV6-3 to TRBJ2-1, with a weak D call TRBD2 (5 bases). The source material was PBMCs or a T cell subset sorted from them (not recorded which). This receptor was taken from a man between 18 and 29 years old who had mild COVID-19 (a few samples of this study predate the infection). Cell type and time point are not known. The CDR3 region has the DNA TGTGCCAGCAGAGTAGGGAGTAGCTCCTACAATGAGCAGTTCTTC. This encodes CASRVGSSSYNEQFF.